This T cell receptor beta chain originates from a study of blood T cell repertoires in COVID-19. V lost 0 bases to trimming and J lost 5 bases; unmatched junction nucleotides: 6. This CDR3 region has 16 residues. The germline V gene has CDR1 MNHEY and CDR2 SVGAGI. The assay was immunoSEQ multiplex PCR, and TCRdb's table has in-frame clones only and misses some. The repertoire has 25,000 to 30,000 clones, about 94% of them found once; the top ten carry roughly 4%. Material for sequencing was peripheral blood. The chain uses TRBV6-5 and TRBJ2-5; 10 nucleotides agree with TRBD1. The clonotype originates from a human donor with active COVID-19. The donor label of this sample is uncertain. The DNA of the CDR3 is TGTGCCAGCAGTTACTCCCAGACAGGGGGCGGTGAGACCCAGTACTTC. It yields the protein CASSYSQTGGGETQYF.